In its sample, the clone carrying this T cell receptor beta chain was seen many times. Assay: immunoSEQ multiplex PCR; the TCRdb copy retains only in-frame clones and omits some. The sample has 77,000 or so clones, about 74% seen once. This specimen belongs to a study of blood T cell repertoires in COVID-19. Overall study: Material from acute and convalescent COVID-19 was sourced from the United States, Italy and Spain. Nucleic acid was either cDNA or gDNA, and it came from T cells, B-cell-depleted T cells, or PBMCs.

The ends were cut back, 1 base at V and 2 bases at J, with 15 bases in the middle. This CDR3 is built from 17 residues. In germline, CDR1 is LGHNA, CDR2 YNFKEQ. The chain has TRBV4-2 and TRBJ1-5, with D maybe TRBD1 (5 bases). The sequenced sample was peripheral blood. The clonotype was recovered from a human donor with acute or convalescent COVID-19. The donor label of this sample is uncertain. The CDR3 sequence: CASSQVGGGGGNQPQHF. Written as DNA, the CDR3 is TGTGCCAGCAGCCAAGTGGGCGGCGGGGGTGGCAATCAGCCCCAGCATTTT.